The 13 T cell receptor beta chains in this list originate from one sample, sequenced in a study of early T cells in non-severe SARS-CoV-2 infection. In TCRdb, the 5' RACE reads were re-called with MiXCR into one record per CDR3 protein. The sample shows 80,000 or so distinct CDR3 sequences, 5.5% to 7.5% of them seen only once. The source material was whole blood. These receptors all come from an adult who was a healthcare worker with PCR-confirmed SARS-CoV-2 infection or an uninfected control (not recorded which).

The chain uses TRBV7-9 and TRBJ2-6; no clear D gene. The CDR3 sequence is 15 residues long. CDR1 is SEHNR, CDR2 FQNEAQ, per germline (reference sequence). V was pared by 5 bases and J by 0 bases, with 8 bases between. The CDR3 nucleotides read TGTGCCAGCAGCCGTAGTGGCTCTGGGGCCAACGTCCTGACTTTC. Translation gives CASSRSGSGANVLTF.

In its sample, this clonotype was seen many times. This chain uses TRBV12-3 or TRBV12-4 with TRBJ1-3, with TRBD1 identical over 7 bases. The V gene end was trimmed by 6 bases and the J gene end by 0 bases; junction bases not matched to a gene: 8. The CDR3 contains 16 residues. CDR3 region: CASSPTGLGSGNTIYF. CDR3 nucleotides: TGTGCCAGCAGCCCGACAGGGTTGGGCTCTGGAAACACCATATATTTT.

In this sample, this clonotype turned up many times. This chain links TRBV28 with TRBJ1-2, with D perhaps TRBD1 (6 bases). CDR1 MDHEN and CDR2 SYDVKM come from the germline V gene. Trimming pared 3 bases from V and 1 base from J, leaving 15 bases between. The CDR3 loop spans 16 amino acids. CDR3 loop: CASSFPQGMGNYGYTF. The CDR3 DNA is TGTGCCAGCAGTTTCCCGCAGGGGATGGGTAACTATGGCTACACCTTC.

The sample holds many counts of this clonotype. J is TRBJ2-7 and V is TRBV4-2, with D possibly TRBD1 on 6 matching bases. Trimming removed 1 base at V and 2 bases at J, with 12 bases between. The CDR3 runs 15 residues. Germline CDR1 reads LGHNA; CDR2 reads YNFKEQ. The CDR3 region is CASSQAEGVAYEQYF. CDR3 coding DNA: TGTGCCAGCAGCCAAGCCGAGGGGGTAGCCTACGAGCAGTACTTC.

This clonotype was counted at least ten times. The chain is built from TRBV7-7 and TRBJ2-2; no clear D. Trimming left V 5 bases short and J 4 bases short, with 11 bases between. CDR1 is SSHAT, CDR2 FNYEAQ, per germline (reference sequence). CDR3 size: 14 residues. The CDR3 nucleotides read TGTGCCAGCAGCCCAACCGGTGGCACCGGGGAGCTGTTTTTT. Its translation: CASSPTGGTGELFF.

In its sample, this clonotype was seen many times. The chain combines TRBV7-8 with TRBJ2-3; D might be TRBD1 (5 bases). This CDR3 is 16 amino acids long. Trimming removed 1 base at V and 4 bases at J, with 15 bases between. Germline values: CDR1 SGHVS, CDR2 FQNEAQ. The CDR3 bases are TGTGCCAGCAGCTTAGGGGTCGGCAGGGTTCCAGATACGCAGTATTTT. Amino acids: CASSLGVGRVPDTQYF.

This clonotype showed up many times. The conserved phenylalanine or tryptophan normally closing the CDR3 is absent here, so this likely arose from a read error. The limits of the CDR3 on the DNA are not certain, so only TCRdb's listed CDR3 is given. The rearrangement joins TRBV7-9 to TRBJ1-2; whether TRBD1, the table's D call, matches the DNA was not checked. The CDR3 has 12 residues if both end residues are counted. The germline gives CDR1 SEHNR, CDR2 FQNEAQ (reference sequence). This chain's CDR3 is CASSLDGQGTFL.

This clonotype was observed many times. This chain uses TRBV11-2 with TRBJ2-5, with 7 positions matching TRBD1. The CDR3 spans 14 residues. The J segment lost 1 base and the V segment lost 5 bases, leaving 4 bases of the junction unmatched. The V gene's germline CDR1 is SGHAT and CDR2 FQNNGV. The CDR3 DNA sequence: TGTGCCAGCAGCCGCGACAGGGCCCAAGAGACCCAGTACTTC. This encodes CASSRDRAQETQYF.

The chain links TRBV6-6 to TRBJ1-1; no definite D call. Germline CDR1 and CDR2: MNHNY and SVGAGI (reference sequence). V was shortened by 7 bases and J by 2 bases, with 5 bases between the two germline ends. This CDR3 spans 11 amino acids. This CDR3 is CASNGNTEAFF. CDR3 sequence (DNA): TGTGCCAGCAACGGAAACACTGAAGCTTTCTTT.

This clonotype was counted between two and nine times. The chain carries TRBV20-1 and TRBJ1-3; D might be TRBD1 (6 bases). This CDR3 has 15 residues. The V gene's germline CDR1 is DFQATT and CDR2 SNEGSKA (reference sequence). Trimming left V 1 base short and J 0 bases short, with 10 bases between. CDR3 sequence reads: CSARGLGGSGNTIYF. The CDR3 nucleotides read TGCAGTGCTAGAGGCTTAGGGGGCTCTGGAAACACCATATATTTT.

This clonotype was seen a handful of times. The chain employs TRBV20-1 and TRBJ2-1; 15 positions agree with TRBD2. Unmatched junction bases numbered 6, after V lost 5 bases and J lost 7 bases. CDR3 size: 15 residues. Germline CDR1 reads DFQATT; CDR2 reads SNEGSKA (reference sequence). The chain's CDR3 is CSARTSGGATNEQFF. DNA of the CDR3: TGCAGTGCTCGGACTAGCGGGGGGGCTACAAATGAGCAGTTCTTC.

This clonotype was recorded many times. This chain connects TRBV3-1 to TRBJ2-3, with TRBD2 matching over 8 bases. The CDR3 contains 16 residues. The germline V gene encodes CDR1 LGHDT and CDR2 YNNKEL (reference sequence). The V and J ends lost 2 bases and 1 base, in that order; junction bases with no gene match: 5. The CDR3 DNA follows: TGTGCCAGCAGCCAAAAGCGGGGGTCGGGCACAGATACGCAGTATTTT. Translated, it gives CASSQKRGSGTDTQYF.

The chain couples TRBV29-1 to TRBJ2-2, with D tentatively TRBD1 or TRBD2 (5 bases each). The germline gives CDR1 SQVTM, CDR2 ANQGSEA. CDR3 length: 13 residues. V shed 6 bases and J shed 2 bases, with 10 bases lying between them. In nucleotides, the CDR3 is TGCAGCGTAGCCGGGACCAACACCGGGGAGCTGTTTTTT. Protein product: CSVAGTNTGELFF.